This TCR beta chain comes out of a study of blood T cell repertoires in COVID-19. About the research overall: Acute and convalescent COVID-19 samples came from the United States, Italy and Spain.

The authors' processing: The authors estimated nucleated cell counts from reference gene primer amplification. Produced via immunoSEQ multiplex PCR; TCRdb's table is partial and in-frame only. The DNA gave D and trimming, while V, J and clone size come from that table. Among 280,000 or so clones listed, nearly 90% were seen once. Trimming left V 6 bases short and J 6 bases short, with 11 bases between. The CDR3 has 12 amino acids. Germline loops: CDR1 MNHEY, CDR2 SVGAGI. Sample: PBMCs or T cells enriched from blood (not recorded which). The TCR sequence derives from a woman younger than 30 with acute COVID-19. J is TRBJ1-1 and V is TRBV6-5; D perhaps matches TRBD1 (6 bases). In DNA, the CDR3 is TGTGCCAGCAGAAAAGGGGGTTCTGAAGCTTTCTTT. Translating gives CASRKGGSEAFF.